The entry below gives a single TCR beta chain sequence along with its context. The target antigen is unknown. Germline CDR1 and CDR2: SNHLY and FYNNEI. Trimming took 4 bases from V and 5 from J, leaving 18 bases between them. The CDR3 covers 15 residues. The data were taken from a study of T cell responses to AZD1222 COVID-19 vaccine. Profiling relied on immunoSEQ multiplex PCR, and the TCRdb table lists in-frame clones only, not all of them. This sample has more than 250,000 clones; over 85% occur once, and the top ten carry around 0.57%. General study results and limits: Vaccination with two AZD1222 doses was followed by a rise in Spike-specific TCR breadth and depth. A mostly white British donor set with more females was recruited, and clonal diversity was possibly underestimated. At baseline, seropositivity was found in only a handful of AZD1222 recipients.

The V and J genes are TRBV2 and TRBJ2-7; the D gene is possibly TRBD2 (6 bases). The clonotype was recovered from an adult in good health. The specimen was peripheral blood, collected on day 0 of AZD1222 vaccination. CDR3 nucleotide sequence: TGTGCCAGCAGTGGAAGCTGGGGGGTCTTGAACGAGCAGTACTTC. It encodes CASSGSWGVLNEQYF. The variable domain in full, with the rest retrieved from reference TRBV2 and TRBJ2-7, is EPEVTQTPSHQVTQMGQEVILRCVPISNHLYFYWYRQILGQKVEFLVSFYNNEISEKSEIFDDQFSVERPDGSNFTLKIRSTKLEDSAMYFCASSGSWGVLNEQYFGPGTRLTVT.